These T cell receptor beta chains were read from a single sample in a study of blood T cell repertoires in COVID-19. Sequencing used immunoSEQ multiplex PCR; TCRdb keeps in-frame clones, though not all of them. The sample lists around 150,000 clones; 79% were seen once. Sequencing was carried out using peripheral blood. The receptor set was obtained from a middle-aged man with active or convalescent COVID-19. The CDR3 runs from the conserved cysteine through the conserved F or W. Each record gives: D gene, CDR3 length, clone size, V gene, J gene, CDR3 DNA, CDR3 protein. D genes are given only for firm matches. Where a row states a size, it is once, few, many or the class of an expanded clone; other rows omit it.

D: -
length: 14
size: -
V: TRBV7-6
J: TRBJ2-2
DNA: TGTGCCAGCAGCCCGGACAGAAACACCGGGGAGCTGTTTTTT
CDR3: CASSPDRNTGELFF

D: TRBD2
length: 14
size: -
V: TRBV9
J: TRBJ2-3
DNA: TGTGCCAGCAGCCGGACTAGCGACACAGATACGCAGTATTTT
CDR3: CASSRTSDTDTQYF

D: TRBD2
length: 15
size: -
V: TRBV20-1
J: TRBJ2-1
DNA: TGCAGTGCTAGTCCCACTAGCGGGTTTTACAATGAGCAGTTCTTC
CDR3: CSASPTSGFYNEQFF

D: -
length: 13
size: few
V: TRBV7-3
J: TRBJ1-1
DNA: TGTGCCAGCAGCTTACTGGCGAACACTGAAGCTTTCTTT
CDR3: CASSLLANTEAFF

D: -
length: 16
size: few
V: TRBV6-2/TRBV6-3
J: TRBJ1-5
DNA: TGTGCCAGCAGTCACTTTTTCCGGGACATTGCGAAGCCCCAGCATTTT
CDR3: CASSHFFRDIAKPQHF

D: -
length: 13
size: -
V: TRBV9
J: TRBJ1-5
DNA: TGTGCCAGCAGCGTACGGGGAAATCAGCCCCAGCATTTT
CDR3: CASSVRGNQPQHF

D: TRBD1
length: 14
size: -
V: TRBV5-1
J: TRBJ1-1
DNA: TGCGCCAGCGGACTGACAGGGAGAGACACTGAAGCTTTCTTT
CDR3: CASGLTGRDTEAFF

D: TRBD2
length: 16
size: -
V: TRBV7-3
J: TRBJ2-2
DNA: TGTGCCAGCAGCTTCCTAGCGGGAGGTGGGGCCGGGGAGCTGTTTTTT
CDR3: CASSFLAGGGAGELFF

D: TRBD1
length: 15
size: once
V: TRBV7-8
J: TRBJ1-4
DNA: TGTGCCAGCAGCGCCCCGGGACAGGGACTGGAAAAACTGTTTTTT
CDR3: CASSAPGQGLEKLFF

D: -
length: 15
size: few
V: TRBV5-5
J: TRBJ2-1
DNA: TGTGCCAGCAGGCCTCGCGGGGCTGTCTACAATGAGCAGTTCTTC
CDR3: CASRPRGAVYNEQFF

D: -
length: 13
size: -
V: TRBV24-1
J: TRBJ1-4
DNA: TGTGCCACCAGTGAGGGGGCGGATGAAAAACTGTTTTTT
CDR3: CATSEGADEKLFF

D: TRBD2
length: 19
size: -
V: TRBV30
J: TRBJ2-5
DNA: TGTGCCTGGAGTGTATTCAGCGGGAGGGCCATCTCGTACCAAGAGACCCAGTACTTC
CDR3: CAWSVFSGRAISYQETQYF

D: TRBD1
length: 12
size: -
V: TRBV19
J: TRBJ1-2
DNA: TGTGCCAGTGCACAGGGGTGGTATGGCTACACCTTC
CDR3: CASAQGWYGYTF

D: -
length: 13
size: -
V: TRBV28
J: TRBJ1-1
DNA: TGTGCCAGCAGTTTAGAAGACTACACTGAAGCTTTCTTT
CDR3: CASSLEDYTEAFF

D: -
length: 16
size: -
V: TRBV6-1
J: TRBJ1-6
DNA: TGTGCCAGCAGTGAAGCGGCAGTAAAATATAATTCACCCCTCCACTTT
CDR3: CASSEAAVKYNSPLHF

D: -
length: 15
size: -
V: TRBV4-1
J: TRBJ2-3
DNA: TGCGCCAGCAGCCAAACAGCCCCGAGCACAGATACGCAGTATTTT
CDR3: CASSQTAPSTDTQYF

D: TRBD1
length: 13
size: once
V: TRBV10-3
J: TRBJ1-1
DNA: TGTGCCATCAGTGACAGGGGGCGGACTGAAGCTTTCTTT
CDR3: CAISDRGRTEAFF

D: -
length: 13
size: -
V: TRBV19
J: TRBJ2-1
DNA: TGTGCCAGCTCCAAAGGGGTAGATAGTGAGCAGTTCTTC
CDR3: CASSKGVDSEQFF

D: -
length: 16
size: -
V: TRBV5-1
J: TRBJ2-1
DNA: TGCGCCAGCAGCTCCGCAGCGGGTATCTCCTACAATGAGCAGTTCTTC
CDR3: CASSSAAGISYNEQFF

D: -
length: 13
size: -
V: TRBV24-1
J: TRBJ1-2
DNA: TGTGCCACCGCCGGTCAGGGATACTATGGCTACACCTTC
CDR3: CATAGQGYYGYTF

D: -
length: 16
size: -
V: TRBV19
J: TRBJ1-6
DNA: TGTGCCAGTAGTACATTATCCGGACTAAATAATTCACCCCTCCACTTT
CDR3: CASSTLSGLNNSPLHF

D: TRBD2
length: 15
size: -
V: TRBV5-4
J: TRBJ2-7
DNA: TGTGCCAGCAGCTATTCTAGCGGGAGGGCCAGCGAGCAGTACTTC
CDR3: CASSYSSGRASEQYF

D: TRBD1
length: 13
size: -
V: TRBV11-2
J: TRBJ2-7
DNA: TGTGCCAGCAGCACCGACAGGGACTACGAGCAGTACTTC
CDR3: CASSTDRDYEQYF

D: TRBD2
length: 16
size: -
V: TRBV5-1
J: TRBJ2-3
DNA: TGCGCCAGCAGCCGAGCCAAAGCGGGAGAGGCAGATACGCAGTATTTT
CDR3: CASSRAKAGEADTQYF

D: -
length: 17
size: -
V: TRBV19
J: TRBJ2-1
DNA: TGTGCCAGTAGTCACACCTCTATGAGACTAGTCTCCCATGAGCAGTTCTTC
CDR3: CASSHTSMRLVSHEQFF

D: TRBD1
length: 14
size: -
V: TRBV19
J: TRBJ2-2
DNA: TGTGCCAGTAGGGACTGGACAGGGTCCGGGGAGCTGTTTTTT
CDR3: CASRDWTGSGELFF

D: -
length: 15
size: -
V: TRBV30
J: TRBJ2-4
DNA: TGTGCCTGGAGTATTACCGGGATTCGGAAAAACATTCAGTACTTC
CDR3: CAWSITGIRKNIQYF

D: TRBD2
length: 15
size: few
V: TRBV10-3
J: TRBJ2-5
DNA: TGTGCCATCAGTGACGGGAGGAGAAACCAAGAGACCCAGTACTTC
CDR3: CAISDGRRNQETQYF

D: TRBD2
length: 15
size: -
V: TRBV9
J: TRBJ2-1
DNA: TGTGCCAGCAGCGTAGATGCGGGAGGTCGTAATGAGCAGTTCTTC
CDR3: CASSVDAGGRNEQFF

D: -
length: 12
size: -
V: TRBV6-5
J: TRBJ2-7
DNA: TGTGCCAGCAGGACCGGGAGCTACGAGCAGTACTTC
CDR3: CASRTGSYEQYF

D: TRBD2
length: 14
size: -
V: TRBV6-5
J: TRBJ2-7
DNA: TGTGCCAGCAGTTCCGGGACTAGCCTTAGAAGGCAGTACTTC
CDR3: CASSSGTSLRRQYF

D: -
length: 18
size: -
V: TRBV10-2
J: TRBJ2-1
DNA: TGCGCCAGCAGTGAGCCGGCAGAGCTAGCACCGGGGTACAATGAGCAGTTCTTC
CDR3: CASSEPAELAPGYNEQFF

D: TRBD2
length: 14
size: -
V: TRBV27
J: TRBJ2-3
DNA: TGTGCCAGCAGTTTAGCGGGAGGGGCAGATACGCAGTATTTT
CDR3: CASSLAGGADTQYF

D: TRBD2
length: 17
size: once
V: TRBV29-1
J: TRBJ2-7
DNA: TGCAGCGTTGAAGTCGGGACTAGCGGGACTTATTCCTACGAGCAGTACTTC
CDR3: CSVEVGTSGTYSYEQYF

D: -
length: 17
size: -
V: TRBV5-4
J: TRBJ1-5
DNA: TGTGCCAGCAGCTTTGGATCAGGGGACGGGGGCAATCAGCCCCAGCATTTT
CDR3: CASSFGSGDGGNQPQHF

D: TRBD2
length: 16
size: -
V: TRBV4-1
J: TRBJ2-3
DNA: TGCGCCAGCAGGTTTCTAGCGGGAGTGGCAACAGATACGCAGTATTTT
CDR3: CASRFLAGVATDTQYF

D: TRBD1
length: 15
size: many
V: TRBV7-2
J: TRBJ1-4
DNA: TGTGCCAGCAGCACAGGGGTTAGGGTAGCGGAAAAACTGTTTTTT
CDR3: CASSTGVRVAEKLFF

D: -
length: 15
size: few
V: TRBV7-8
J: TRBJ1-3
DNA: TGTGCCAGCACTGACAGACTCAGCTCTGGAAACACCATATATTTT
CDR3: CASTDRLSSGNTIYF

D: -
length: 14
size: -
V: TRBV30
J: TRBJ2-2
DNA: TGTGCCTGGAGTCCCGGGGTTTCCCTCGGGGAGCTGTTTTTT
CDR3: CAWSPGVSLGELFF

D: -
length: 16
size: -
V: TRBV21-1
J: TRBJ2-7
DNA: TGTGCCAGCACCACCCCCCCCCGGCGGGAGAAGCACGAGCAGTACTTC
CDR3: CASTTPPRREKHEQYF

D: -
length: 15
size: few
V: TRBV18
J: TRBJ1-4
DNA: TGTGCCAGCTCACCACCCGGGGAGGGAAATGAAAAACTGTTTTTT
CDR3: CASSPPGEGNEKLFF

D: -
length: 13
size: -
V: TRBV11-3
J: TRBJ2-7
DNA: TGTGCCAGCAGCTTACGGTCCGAATACGAGCAGTACTTC
CDR3: CASSLRSEYEQYF

D: TRBD1
length: 16
size: -
V: TRBV5-1
J: TRBJ2-1
DNA: TGCGCCAGCAGCCCGGGTGTAGGGGGCCCCTACAATGAGCAGTTCTTC
CDR3: CASSPGVGGPYNEQFF

D: -
length: 15
size: -
V: TRBV27
J: TRBJ1-4
DNA: TGTGCCAGCAGTTTCGTCAGCGTGGGGGGGGGAAAACTGTTTTTT
CDR3: CASSFVSVGGGKLFF

D: TRBD1
length: 16
size: -
V: TRBV14
J: TRBJ2-7
DNA: TGTGCCAGCAGCCCTCCCGGGACAGTAATGACCTACGAGCAGTACTTC
CDR3: CASSPPGTVMTYEQYF

D: -
length: 14
size: -
V: TRBV28
J: TRBJ2-2
DNA: TGTGCCAGCAGTTCGGGACTGAACACCGGGGAGCTGTTTTTT
CDR3: CASSSGLNTGELFF

D: -
length: 15
size: -
V: TRBV9
J: TRBJ1-3
DNA: TGTGCCAGCAGCGTAGCGGTGAGCTCTGGAAACACCATATATTTT
CDR3: CASSVAVSSGNTIYF

D: -
length: 16
size: -
V: TRBV27
J: TRBJ1-2
DNA: TGTGCCAGCAGTTTAGTGGGCCACCAAGGCGCCTATGGCTACACCTTC
CDR3: CASSLVGHQGAYGYTF